In this sample, the clone carrying this TCR beta chain turned up once. This sample is part of a study of blood T cell repertoires in COVID-19. Whole-study context: COVID-19 samples from acute and convalescent phases originated in the United States, Italy and Spain.

Sequenced by immunoSEQ multiplex PCR; TCRdb stores in-frame clones only, minus some. The data show 150,000 to 200,000 clones, 90% to 95% seen once. The CDR3 covers 17 residues. Germline CDR1 reads MDHEN; CDR2 reads SYDVKM. Trimming took 5 bases from V and 2 from J, leaving 16 bases between them. This receptor was taken from a woman aged 45-60 years with acute or convalescent COVID-19. The chain employs TRBV28 and TRBJ2-6; a weak D match, TRBD2 (5 bases). Material for sequencing was peripheral blood. CDR3 residues: CASSLSGLLAGANVLTF. CDR3 DNA sequence: TGTGCCAGCAGTCTATCTGGACTGTTGGCTGGGGCCAACGTCCTGACTTTC.